One sample yielded the 25 T cell receptor beta chains listed below, sequenced in a study of beta chain features in type 1 diabetes. General study points: Across all four CD4+ subsets, people with type 1 diabetes showed modestly shorter TCRB CDR3s.

Investigators reverse transcribed all isolated RNA, so they sequenced expressed TCRB transcripts. Data came from immunoSEQ multiplex PCR; TCRdb stores just in-frame clones and leaves some out. The data show more than 300,000 clones, 8% to 10% seen once. For these TCRs, the target antigens are not known. Sequencing was carried out using central memory CD4+ T cells from blood. The receptor set was obtained from a man aged 25 to 40 with type 1 diabetes.

This clone was seen more than once but under ten times. The J gene is TRBJ1-1, the V gene TRBV6-5, with D uncertain. V lost 5 bases and J 4 bases, leaving 11 bases between the germline ends. Germline values: CDR1 MNHEY, CDR2 SVGAGI. The CDR3 is 13 amino acids. CDR3 protein: CASSTTLGTEAFF. The CDR3 coding sequence is TGTGCCAGCAGTACGACTCTTGGCACTGAAGCTTTCTTT.

CDR3 bases: TGCGCCAGCAGTTTAGGGGGCAGCACTGAAGCTTTCTTT. This sequence encodes CASSLGGSTEAFF. This sequence joins TRBV5-1 and TRBJ1-1; 7 bases fit TRBD1. The trim removed 5 bases at V and 4 bases at J, leaving 5 bases unmatched. Germline loops: CDR1 SGHRS, CDR2 YFSETQ. CDR3 length equals 13 residues.

This clone was seen more than once but under ten times. This rearrangement joins TRBV28 to TRBJ2-3, with D hard to call. Germline CDR1 and CDR2: MDHEN and SYDVKM. V was trimmed by 8 bases and J by 2 bases, leaving 17 bases between them. This CDR3 has 15 residues. The CDR3 region is CASPPASTPTDTQYF. CDR3 nucleotides: TGTGCCAGCCCCCCCGCATCGACCCCCACAGATACGCAGTATTTT.

The chain carries TRBV5-4 and TRBJ1-1; D is undetermined. CDR1 SGHNT and CDR2 YYREEE come from the germline V gene (reference sequence). This CDR3 comprises 11 residues. Trimming shortened V by 5 bases and J by 4 bases, and 6 bases separated the two germline ends. The CDR3 loop reads CASSLTTEAFF. In DNA, the CDR3 is TGTGCCAGCAGTCTCACCACTGAAGCTTTCTTT.

This rearrangement joins TRBV27 to TRBJ1-5; D remains ambiguous. CDR3 length: 14 residues. Germline CDR1 MNHEY, CDR2 SMNVEV (reference sequence). V was trimmed by 3 bases and J by 0 bases, leaving 6 bases between them. The CDR3 nucleotides are TGTGCCAGCAGTTTCTCGAATAGCAATCAGCCCCAGCATTTT. This encodes CASSFSNSNQPQHF.

The chain combines TRBV4-3 with TRBJ2-3; maybe TRBD2 (6 bases). V shed 3 bases and J shed 2 bases, with 15 bases lying between them. From germline, CDR1 is LGHNA and CDR2 YSLEER. The CDR3 length is 16 residues. Here the CDR3 DNA reads TGCGCCAGCAGCCACTATCTAGCGCAGAACACAGATACGCAGTATTTT. Translating gives CASSHYLAQNTDTQYF.

DNA of the CDR3: TGTGCCAGCAGTTTCGGACACTCCTATGGCTACACCTTC. It translates to CASSFGHSYGYTF. V and J are TRBV28 and TRBJ1-2, with D possibly matching TRBD1 (5 bases). This CDR3 spans 13 amino acids. The V end was cut by 3 bases, the J end by 4 bases, with 9 bases between. CDR1 and CDR2 (germline): MDHEN, SYDVKM.

In DNA, the CDR3 is TGTGCCAGCAGCAAAGTGGGAGCGGAAAGCACAGATACGCAGTATTTT. It encodes CASSKVGAESTDTQYF. The V call is TRBV21-1, the J call TRBJ2-3; the table's D call, TRBD2, was not checked against the DNA. TRBV21-1 is tagged as a pseudogene. The CDR3 spans 16 residues.

The chain carries TRBV11-2 and TRBJ1-1, with D tentatively TRBD1 (6 bases). V was clipped by 6 bases and J by 6 bases, with 17 bases between them. From germline, CDR1 is SGHAT and CDR2 FQNNGV. CDR3 size: 14 residues. The CDR3 DNA follows: TGTGCCAGCAGGGACCGGGACATCTCATCTGAAGCTTTCTTT. Translation: CASRDRDISSEAFF.

This chain links TRBV5-6 with TRBJ1-6; 7 bases line up with TRBD1. The germline V gene encodes CDR1 SGHDT and CDR2 YYEEEE. CDR3 length equals 16 residues. The V and J ends lost 5 bases and 13 bases, in that order; junction bases with no gene match: 18. CDR3 DNA: TGTGCCAGCAGTACCGCGGCCGTAGGACAGGCAAGCCCCCTCCACTTT. This gives the protein CASSTAAVGQASPLHF.

V gene TRBV19 combines with J gene TRBJ2-1; TRBD1 agrees at 9 bases. J gave up 7 bases and V 7 bases, and 11 bases lay outside the gene matches. The germline V gene encodes CDR1 LNHDA and CDR2 SQIVND (reference sequence). This CDR3 is built from 15 residues. The CDR3 region is CASNPLTGGRNEQFF. CDR3 coding DNA: TGTGCCAGTAACCCCCTGACAGGGGGTCGAAATGAGCAGTTCTTC.

This clone has just a few counts. V and J are TRBV13 and TRBJ2-7, with 11 bases that match TRBD2. The CDR3 has 15 residues. Trimming at V came to 4 bases and at J to 6 bases, leaving 8 bases not matched to a gene. CDR1 and CDR2 (germline): PRHDT, FYEKMQ (reference sequence). The CDR3 bases are TGTGCCAGCAGCTACGCACTAGCGGGAGACGGCGAGCAGTACTTC. This gives the protein CASSYALAGDGEQYF.

The table lists this clone with many counts. The chain is built from TRBV28 and TRBJ1-3, with D unresolved. Between the trimmed V and J ends, which lost 3 bases and 0 bases, there was a span of 9 bases. CDR3 length: 15 residues. The germline CDR1 and CDR2 sequences are MDHEN and SYDVKM. The CDR3 nucleotides read TGTGCCAGCAGTTTTAATCCGGTCTCTGGAAACACCATATATTTT. Protein sequence: CASSFNPVSGNTIYF.

This clone has just a few counts. The gene calls are TRBV19 and TRBJ2-5; tentatively, D is TRBD2 (6 bases). CDR3 length: 14 residues. V shed 3 bases and J shed 0 bases, with 8 bases lying between them. The germline gives CDR1 LNHDA, CDR2 SQIVND (reference sequence). Here the CDR3 DNA reads TGTGCCAGTAGTATGGGACTGTACCAAGAGACCCAGTACTTC. Translated: CASSMGLYQETQYF.

This rearrangement joins TRBV7-2 to TRBJ2-7; perhaps TRBD2 as D (5 bases). Germline V lookup: CDR1 SGHTA, CDR2 FQGNSA. V dropped 4 bases and J dropped 12 bases, with 16 bases sitting between them. The CDR3 is made up of 12 amino acids. The CDR3 protein is CASSSGLPDLYF. The CDR3 nucleotides are TGTGCCAGCAGCTCCGGACTCCCTGATCTGTACTTC.

The CDR3 DNA reads as TGTGCCAGCAGCCGGAACAGGGGGAATGCCAAAAACATTCAGTACTTC. Protein: CASSRNRGNAKNIQYF. The chain links TRBV7-8 to TRBJ2-4; 8 nucleotides line up with TRBD1. CDR3 size: 16 residues. Looked up from germline, CDR1 is SGHVS and CDR2 is FQNEAQ. The trim removed 5 bases at V and 1 base at J, leaving 7 bases unmatched.

This clone was detected a few times. The chain links TRBV7-9 to TRBJ2-6, with D uncertain. V was cut by 5 bases and J by 2 bases, with 10 bases left in between. The CDR3 contains 15 residues. Germline-derived CDR1 and CDR2 are SEHNR and FQNEAQ (reference sequence). CDR3 sequence: CASSLTDPGANVLTF. For the CDR3, the DNA is TGTGCCAGCAGCCTCACAGATCCTGGGGCCAACGTCCTGACTTTC.

The V and J genes are TRBV19 and TRBJ1-1; TRBD1 agrees at 7 bases. Germline CDR1 is LNHDA and CDR2 is SQIVND (reference sequence). The V gene end was trimmed by 3 bases and the J gene end by 4 bases; junction bases not matched to a gene: 8. This CDR3 has 15 amino acids. CDR3 bases: TGTGCCAGTAGTATCCTAGGGGGCGAGGGCACTGAAGCTTTCTTT. Translated, it gives CASSILGGEGTEAFF.

V usage is TRBV5-1 and J usage is TRBJ2-1, with D possibly TRBD1 on 5 matching bases. The CDR3 length is 14 residues. With 2 bases removed from V and 6 bases from J, the gap between germline ends came to 12 bases. The germline CDR1 and CDR2 sequences are SGHRS and YFSETQ. The CDR3 sequence is CASSFFQGGNEQFF. The CDR3 DNA reads as TGCGCCAGCAGCTTCTTCCAGGGTGGCAATGAGCAGTTCTTC.

The chain uses TRBV5-1 and TRBJ2-2, with no clear D. Trimming took off 0 bases at V and 1 base at J, with 1 base between the two ends. The V gene's germline CDR1 is SGHRS and CDR2 YFSETQ. CDR3 length: 13 residues. CDR3 in DNA: TGCGCCAGCAGCTTGGGGAACACCGGGGAGCTGTTTTTT. It translates to CASSLGNTGELFF.

This clone showed up just a few times. The chain uses TRBV19 and TRBJ1-1, with D maybe TRBD1 (5 bases). Germline V CDR1 and CDR2: LNHDA, SQIVND (reference sequence). This CDR3 comprises 13 residues. V gave up 7 bases and J gave up 1 base, with 10 bases separating them. Written as DNA, the CDR3 is TGTGCCAGTAAAGGGGCCGGGAACACTGAAGCTTTCTTT. It translates to CASKGAGNTEAFF.

This clone showed up just a few times. This rearrangement joins TRBV9 to TRBJ2-1; D not resolved. The length of the CDR3 is 15 residues. V shed 0 bases and J shed 5 bases, with 12 bases lying between them. CDR1 SGDLS and CDR2 YYNGEE come from the germline V gene. The CDR3 DNA follows: TGTGCCAGCAGCGTAGCCCTAGAATCTCACAATGAGCAGTTCTTC. This codes for CASSVALESHNEQFF.

V usage is TRBV7-2 and J usage is TRBJ2-1; 7 bases match TRBD2. The CDR3 consists of 12 residues. Trimming took 3 bases from V and 9 from J; bases not matched to a gene: 2. CDR1 and CDR2 (germline): SGHTA, FQGNSA. This CDR3 reads CASSLGLIEQFF. The CDR3 nucleotides are TGTGCCAGCAGCTTGGGACTAATTGAGCAGTTCTTC.

V gene TRBV25-1 combines with J gene TRBJ2-2; D uncertain. CDR3 length: 14 residues. V was cut by 1 base and J by 2 bases, with 5 bases left in between. Per germline, CDR1 MGHDK and CDR2 SYGVNS. CDR3 sequence (DNA): TGTGCCAGCAGTGAATTAGCCAACACCGGGGAGCTGTTTTTT. Protein product: CASSELANTGELFF.

This clone was seen at least ten times. The V and J genes are TRBV4-3 and TRBJ2-3; 9 nucleotides line up with TRBD1. The CDR3 is 15 residues long. The germline CDR1 and CDR2 sequences are LGHNA and YSLEER. Trimming removed 3 bases from V and 5 bases from J; junction bases left unmatched: 6. The CDR3 loop reads CASSQSGDREDTQYF. DNA of the CDR3: TGCGCCAGCAGCCAGTCGGGGGACAGGGAAGATACGCAGTATTTT.